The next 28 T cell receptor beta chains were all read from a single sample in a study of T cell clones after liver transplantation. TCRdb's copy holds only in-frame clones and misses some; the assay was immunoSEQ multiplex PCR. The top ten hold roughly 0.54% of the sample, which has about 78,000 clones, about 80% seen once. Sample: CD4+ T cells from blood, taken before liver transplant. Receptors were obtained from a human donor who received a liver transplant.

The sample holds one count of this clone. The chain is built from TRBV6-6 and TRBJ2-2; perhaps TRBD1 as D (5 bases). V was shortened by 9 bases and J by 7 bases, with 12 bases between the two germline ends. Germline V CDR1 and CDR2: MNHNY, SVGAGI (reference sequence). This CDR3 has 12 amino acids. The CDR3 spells CASSKQGGELFF. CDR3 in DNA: TGTGCCAGTTCGAAGCAGGGCGGGGAGCTGTTTTTT.

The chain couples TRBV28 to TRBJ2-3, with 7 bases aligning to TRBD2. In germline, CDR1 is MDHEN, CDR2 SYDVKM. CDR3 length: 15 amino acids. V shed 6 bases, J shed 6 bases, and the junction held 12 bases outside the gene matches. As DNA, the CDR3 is TGTGCCAGCAGCTTAGGGGCTTACGGGGGGGATACGCAGTATTTT. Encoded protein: CASSLGAYGGDTQYF.

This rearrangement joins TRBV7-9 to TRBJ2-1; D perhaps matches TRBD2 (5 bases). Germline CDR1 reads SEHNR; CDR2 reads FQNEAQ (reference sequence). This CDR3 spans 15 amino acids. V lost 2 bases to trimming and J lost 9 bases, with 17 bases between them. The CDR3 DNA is TGTGCCAGCAGCTTATCGGGATCCGGTTTGGGTGAGCAGTTCTTC. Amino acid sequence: CASSLSGSGLGEQFF.

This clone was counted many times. The CDR3 sequence is CATSRRQLNQPQHF. The CDR3 DNA sequence: TGTGCCACCAGCAGACGACAGCTCAATCAGCCCCAGCATTTT. This chain links TRBV15 with TRBJ1-5, with D maybe TRBD1 (5 bases). This CDR3 region has 14 residues. Trimming removed 2 bases at V and 3 bases at J, with 8 bases between. CDR1 is LNHNV, CDR2 YYDKDF, per germline (reference sequence).

CDR3 sequence (DNA): TGCGCCAGCAGCTTGGCTTGGGCAGGACCGAACACTGAAGCTTTCTTT. Translation: CASSLAWAGPNTEAFF. This sequence joins TRBV5-1 and TRBJ1-1; unclear D gene. The CDR3 is made up of 16 amino acids. Per the germline V gene, CDR1 is SGHRS and CDR2 is YFSETQ. Deletions cut 0 bases from V and 1 base from J, with 13 bases between.

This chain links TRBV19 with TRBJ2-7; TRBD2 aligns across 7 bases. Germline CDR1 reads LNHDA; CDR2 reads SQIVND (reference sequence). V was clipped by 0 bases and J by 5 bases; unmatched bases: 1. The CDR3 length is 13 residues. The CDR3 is CASSIDRGDEQYF. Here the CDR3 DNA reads TGTGCCAGTAGTATAGATCGGGGGGACGAGCAGTACTTC.

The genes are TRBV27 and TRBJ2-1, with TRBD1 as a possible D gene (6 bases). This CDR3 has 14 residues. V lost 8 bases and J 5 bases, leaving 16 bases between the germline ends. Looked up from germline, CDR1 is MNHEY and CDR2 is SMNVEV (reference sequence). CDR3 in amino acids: CASGDIVLHNEQFF. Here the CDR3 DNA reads TGTGCCAGCGGGGACATCGTACTTCACAATGAGCAGTTCTTC.

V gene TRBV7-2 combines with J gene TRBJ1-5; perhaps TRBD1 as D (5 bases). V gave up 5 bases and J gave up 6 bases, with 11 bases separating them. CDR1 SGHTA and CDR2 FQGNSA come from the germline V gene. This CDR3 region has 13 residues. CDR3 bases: TGTGCCAGCAGCCTAGAGAGGGGTCAGCCCCAGCATTTT. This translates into CASSLERGQPQHF.

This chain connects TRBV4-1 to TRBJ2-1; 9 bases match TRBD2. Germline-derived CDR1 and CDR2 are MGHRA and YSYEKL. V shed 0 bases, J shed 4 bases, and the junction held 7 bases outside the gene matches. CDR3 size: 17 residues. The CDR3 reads CASSQDMAGGQYNEQFF. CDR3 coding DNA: TGCGCCAGCAGCCAAGATATGGCGGGAGGGCAGTACAATGAGCAGTTCTTC.

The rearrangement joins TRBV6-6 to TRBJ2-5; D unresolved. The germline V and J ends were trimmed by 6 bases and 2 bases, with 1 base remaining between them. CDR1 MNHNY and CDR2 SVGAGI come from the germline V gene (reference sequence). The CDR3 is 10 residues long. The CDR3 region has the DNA TGTGCCAGCAGACAAGAGACCCAGTACTTC. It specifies CASRQETQYF.

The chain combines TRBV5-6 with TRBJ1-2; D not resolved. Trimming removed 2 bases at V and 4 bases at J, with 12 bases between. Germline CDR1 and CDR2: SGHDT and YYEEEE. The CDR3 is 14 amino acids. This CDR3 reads CASSFKGRSYGYTF. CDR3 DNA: TGTGCCAGCAGCTTTAAAGGGAGAAGCTATGGCTACACCTTC.

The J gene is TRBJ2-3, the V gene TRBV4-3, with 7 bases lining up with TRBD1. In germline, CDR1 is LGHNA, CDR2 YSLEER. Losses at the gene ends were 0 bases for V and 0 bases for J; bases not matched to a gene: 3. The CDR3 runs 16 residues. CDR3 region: CASSQDRQGSTDTQYF. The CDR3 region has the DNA TGCGCCAGCAGCCAAGATAGACAGGGCAGCACAGATACGCAGTATTTT.

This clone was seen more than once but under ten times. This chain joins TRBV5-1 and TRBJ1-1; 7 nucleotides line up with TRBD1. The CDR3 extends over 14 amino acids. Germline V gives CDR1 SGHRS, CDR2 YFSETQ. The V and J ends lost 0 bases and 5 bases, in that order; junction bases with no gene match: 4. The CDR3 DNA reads TGCGCCAGCAGCTTGGACGCAGGGGGTACTGAAGCTTTCTTT. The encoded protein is CASSLDAGGTEAFF.

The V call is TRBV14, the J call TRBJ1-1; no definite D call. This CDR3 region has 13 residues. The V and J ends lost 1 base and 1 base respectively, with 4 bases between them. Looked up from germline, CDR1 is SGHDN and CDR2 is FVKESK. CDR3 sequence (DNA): TGTGCCAGCAGCCAAGTGTCGAACACTGAAGCTTTCTTT. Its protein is CASSQVSNTEAFF.

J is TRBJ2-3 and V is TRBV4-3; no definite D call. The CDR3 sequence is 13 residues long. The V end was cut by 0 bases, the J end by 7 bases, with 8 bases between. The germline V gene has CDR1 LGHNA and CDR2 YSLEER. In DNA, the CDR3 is TGCGCCAGCAGCCAAGACGTACTTAATACGCAGTATTTT. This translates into CASSQDVLNTQYF.

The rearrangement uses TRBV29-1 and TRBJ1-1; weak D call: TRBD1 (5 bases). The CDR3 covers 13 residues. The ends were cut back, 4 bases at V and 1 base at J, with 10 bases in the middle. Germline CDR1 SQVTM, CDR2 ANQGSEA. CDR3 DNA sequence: TGCAGCGTTGGTACAGGCTGGAACACTGAAGCTTTCTTT. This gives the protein CSVGTGWNTEAFF.

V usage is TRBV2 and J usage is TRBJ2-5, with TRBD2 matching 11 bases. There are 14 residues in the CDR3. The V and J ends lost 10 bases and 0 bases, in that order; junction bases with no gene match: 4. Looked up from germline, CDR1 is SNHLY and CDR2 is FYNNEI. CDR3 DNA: TGTGCCACCGGACTAGCGGGTAACCAAGAGACCCAGTACTTC. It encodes CATGLAGNQETQYF.

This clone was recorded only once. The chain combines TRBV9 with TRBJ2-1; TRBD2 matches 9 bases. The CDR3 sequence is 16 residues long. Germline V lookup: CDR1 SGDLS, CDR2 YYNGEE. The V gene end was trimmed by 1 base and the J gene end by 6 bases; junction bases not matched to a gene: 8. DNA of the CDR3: TGTGCCAGCAGCGTACTGGGTAGCGGGAGTGGCAATGAGCAGTTCTTC. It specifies CASSVLGSGSGNEQFF.

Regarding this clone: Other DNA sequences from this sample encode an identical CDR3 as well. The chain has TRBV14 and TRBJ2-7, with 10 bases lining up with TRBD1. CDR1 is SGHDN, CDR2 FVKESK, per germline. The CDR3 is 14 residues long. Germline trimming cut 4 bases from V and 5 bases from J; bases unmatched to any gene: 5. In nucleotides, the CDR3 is TGTGCCAGCAGCCTGGGACAGGGGTTCCACGAGCAGTACTTC. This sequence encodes CASSLGQGFHEQYF.

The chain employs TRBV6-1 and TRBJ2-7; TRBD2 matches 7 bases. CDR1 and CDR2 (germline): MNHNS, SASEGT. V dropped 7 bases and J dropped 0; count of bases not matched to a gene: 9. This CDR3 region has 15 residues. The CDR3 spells CASMGPAGSSYEQYF. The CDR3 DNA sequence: TGTGCCAGCATGGGACCAGCGGGAAGCTCCTACGAGCAGTACTTC.

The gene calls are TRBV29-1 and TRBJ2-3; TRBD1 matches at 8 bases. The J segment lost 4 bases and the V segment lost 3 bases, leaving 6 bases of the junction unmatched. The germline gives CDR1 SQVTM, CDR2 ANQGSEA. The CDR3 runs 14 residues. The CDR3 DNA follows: TGCAGCGTTGAGGGCGGACAGGGTGCAGATACGCAGTATTTT. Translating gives CSVEGGQGADTQYF.

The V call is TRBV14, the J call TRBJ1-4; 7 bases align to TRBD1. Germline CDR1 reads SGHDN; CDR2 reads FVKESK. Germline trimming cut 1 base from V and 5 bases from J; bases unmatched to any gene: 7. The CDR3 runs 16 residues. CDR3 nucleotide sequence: TGTGCCAGCAGCCAAGGACAGGGACCGGGCAATGAAAAACTGTTTTTT. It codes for CASSQGQGPGNEKLFF.

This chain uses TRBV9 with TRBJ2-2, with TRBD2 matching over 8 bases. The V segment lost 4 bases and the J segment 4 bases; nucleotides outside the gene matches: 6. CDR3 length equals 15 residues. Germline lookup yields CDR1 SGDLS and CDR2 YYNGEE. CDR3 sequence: CASSRTSPGTGELFF. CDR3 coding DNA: TGTGCCAGCAGCAGGACTAGCCCGGGCACCGGGGAGCTGTTTTTT.

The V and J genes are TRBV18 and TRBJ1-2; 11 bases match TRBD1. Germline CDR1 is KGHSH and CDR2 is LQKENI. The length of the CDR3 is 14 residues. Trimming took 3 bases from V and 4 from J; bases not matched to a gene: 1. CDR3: CASSPGQGGYGYTF. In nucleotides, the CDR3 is TGTGCCAGCTCACCGGGACAGGGGGGCTATGGCTACACCTTC.

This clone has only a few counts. In DNA, the CDR3 is TGTGCCAGCAGTGAAATGGGTCCCCAGCATTTT. Its translation: CASSEMGPQHF. This chain links TRBV6-1 with TRBJ1-5; D not resolved. The CDR3 length is 11 residues. Between the trimmed V and J ends, which lost 2 bases and 10 bases, there was a span of 6 bases. CDR1 and CDR2 (germline): MNHNS, SASEGT.

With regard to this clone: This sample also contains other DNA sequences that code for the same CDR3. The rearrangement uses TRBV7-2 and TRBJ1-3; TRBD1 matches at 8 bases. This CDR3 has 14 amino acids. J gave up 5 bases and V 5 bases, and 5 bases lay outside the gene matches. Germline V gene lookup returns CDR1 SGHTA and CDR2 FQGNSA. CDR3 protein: CASSPGTGRNTIYF. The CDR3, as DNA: TGTGCCAGCAGCCCGGGGACAGGAAGAAACACCATATATTTT.

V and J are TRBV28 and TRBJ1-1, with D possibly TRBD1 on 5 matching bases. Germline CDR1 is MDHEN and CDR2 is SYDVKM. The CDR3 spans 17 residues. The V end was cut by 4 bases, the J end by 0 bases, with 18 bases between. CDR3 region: CASSSKGGGRLNTEAFF. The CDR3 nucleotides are TGTGCCAGCAGTTCTAAGGGCGGGGGACGCTTGAACACTGAAGCTTTCTTT.

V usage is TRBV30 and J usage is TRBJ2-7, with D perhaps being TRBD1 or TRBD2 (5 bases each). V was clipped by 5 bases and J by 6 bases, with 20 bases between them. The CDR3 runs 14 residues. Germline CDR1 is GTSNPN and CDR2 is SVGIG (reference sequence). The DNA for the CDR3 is TGTGCCTGGGTTGGGGGAAAAGGGAGAAGCGAGCAGTACTTC. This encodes CAWVGGKGRSEQYF.